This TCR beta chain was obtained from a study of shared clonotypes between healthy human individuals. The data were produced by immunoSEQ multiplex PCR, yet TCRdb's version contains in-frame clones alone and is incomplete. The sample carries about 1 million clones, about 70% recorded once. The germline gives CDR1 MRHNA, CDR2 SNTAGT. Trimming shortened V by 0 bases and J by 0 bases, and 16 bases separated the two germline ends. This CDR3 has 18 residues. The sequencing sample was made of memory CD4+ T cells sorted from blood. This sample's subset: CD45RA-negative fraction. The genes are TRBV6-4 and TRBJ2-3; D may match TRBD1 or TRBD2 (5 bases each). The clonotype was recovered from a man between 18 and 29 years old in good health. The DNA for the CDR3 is TGTGCCAGCAGTGACTCGGGCAGGGTGGAGGCTAGCACAGATACGCAGTATTTT. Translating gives CASSDSGRVEASTDTQYF.